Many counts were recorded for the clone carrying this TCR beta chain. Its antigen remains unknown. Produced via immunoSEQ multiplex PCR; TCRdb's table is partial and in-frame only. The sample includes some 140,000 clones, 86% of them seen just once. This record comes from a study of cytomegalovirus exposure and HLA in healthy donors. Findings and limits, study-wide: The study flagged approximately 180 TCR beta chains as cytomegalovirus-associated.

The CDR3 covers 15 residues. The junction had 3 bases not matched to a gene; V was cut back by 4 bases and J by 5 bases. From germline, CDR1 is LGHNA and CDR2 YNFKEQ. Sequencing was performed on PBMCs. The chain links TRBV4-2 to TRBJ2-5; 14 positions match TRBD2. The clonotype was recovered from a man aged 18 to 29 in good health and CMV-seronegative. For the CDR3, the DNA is TGTGCCAGCAGCCCGACTAGCGGGGGGGCCGAGACCCAGTACTTC. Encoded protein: CASSPTSGGAETQYF.